A single sample is the source of the 32 T cell receptor beta chains below, sequenced in a study of control samples from healthy donors and cancer patients. TCRdb's copy holds only in-frame clones and misses some; the assay was immunoSEQ multiplex PCR. In the table there are about 410,000 clones, approximately 90% of which are singletons. The specimen sequenced was PBMCs. These receptors were obtained from a man aged 35 to 55 with head and neck cancer.

This clone was counted a single time. The chain joins TRBV5-1 to TRBJ2-5; D gene unclear. This CDR3 comprises 12 residues. Trimming pared 4 bases from V and 7 bases from J, leaving 11 bases between. CDR1 SGHRS and CDR2 YFSETQ come from the germline V gene. Written as DNA, the CDR3 is TGCGCCAGCAGCGCCGAAATTGCGACCCAGTACTTC. Translating gives CASSAEIATQYF.

The CDR3 sequence is CASSLEVLGLAGGASYEQYF. In DNA, the CDR3 is TGTGCCAGCAGTTTAGAAGTTTTGGGACTAGCGGGAGGCGCCTCCTACGAGCAGTACTTC. This sequence joins TRBV28 and TRBJ2-7, with 15 bases fitting TRBD2. Germline V gene data show CDR1 as MDHEN and CDR2 as SYDVKM. CDR3 size: 20 residues. J gave up 0 bases and V 2 bases, and 11 bases lay outside the gene matches.

This clone turned up a few times. This sequence joins TRBV10-3 and TRBJ2-5, with 7 bases aligning to TRBD2. Germline V lookup: CDR1 ENHRY, CDR2 SYGVKD. V dropped 0 bases and J dropped 0; count of bases not matched to a gene: 10. The CDR3 extends over 18 amino acids. This CDR3 reads CAISESPAGTTHQETQYF. CDR3 DNA: TGTGCCATCAGTGAGTCACCAGCGGGGACGACCCACCAAGAGACCCAGTACTTC.

The rearrangement uses TRBV6-2 or TRBV6-3 and TRBJ2-3; D is tentatively TRBD1 or TRBD2 (5 bases each). The CDR3 totals 16 residues. Trimming took 2 bases from V and 0 from J, leaving 12 bases between them. The V gene's germline CDR1 is MNHEY and CDR2 SVGEGT. Here the CDR3 reads CASSYDLGTSTDTQYF. As DNA, the CDR3 is TGTGCCAGCAGTTACGATCTCGGGACCAGCACAGATACGCAGTATTTT.

The J gene is TRBJ1-1, the V gene TRBV5-4; 9 nucleotides align to TRBD1. The CDR3 consists of 15 residues. Trimming at V came to 4 bases and at J to 4 bases, leaving 8 bases not matched to a gene. The germline CDR1 and CDR2 sequences are SGHNT and YYREEE (reference sequence). In DNA, the CDR3 is TGTGCCAGCAGCCCGAACAGGGGGCGACCCACTGAAGCTTTCTTT. It is translated as CASSPNRGRPTEAFF.

The genes are TRBV30 and TRBJ2-7; D is possibly TRBD1 (5 bases). Trimming shortened V by 3 bases and J by 3 bases, and 18 bases separated the two germline ends. Per germline, CDR1 GTSNPN and CDR2 SVGIG (reference sequence). This CDR3 contains 15 residues. The CDR3 DNA sequence: TGTGCCTGGAGCCGACAGTTCAGCCTTTACTACGAGCAGTACTTC. Encoded protein: CAWSRQFSLYYEQYF.

V and J are TRBV27 and TRBJ1-1, with D perhaps matching TRBD1 (5 bases). Trimming cost V 8 bases and J 2 bases, with 18 bases left between them. CDR1 MNHEY and CDR2 SMNVEV come from the germline V gene (reference sequence). The CDR3 has 15 residues. CDR3 nucleotide sequence: TGTGCCAGCCTAAAAAGGGGATCCTATAACACTGAAGCTTTCTTT. Protein sequence: CASLKRGSYNTEAFF.

Only one count was recorded for this clone. In DNA form, the CDR3 reads TGTGCCACCAGTGATTTCGGGCTCACCTACACCTTC. Protein: CATSDFGLTYTF. The rearrangement uses TRBV24-1 and TRBJ1-2; D not certain. The CDR3 has 12 residues. Germline V lookup: CDR1 KGHDR, CDR2 SFDVKD. The ends were cut back, 1 base at V and 10 bases at J, with 9 bases in the middle.

The gene calls are TRBV10-3 and TRBJ2-5; D perhaps matches TRBD2 (5 bases). V was shortened by 0 bases and J by 0 bases, with 5 bases between the two germline ends. The CDR3 is made up of 14 amino acids. Germline V gene sequence: CDR1 ENHRY, CDR2 SYGVKD. CDR3 sequence (DNA): TGTGCCATCAGTGAGTCCGGGAACCAAGAGACCCAGTACTTC. Amino acids: CAISESGNQETQYF.

The chain links TRBV6-1 to TRBJ2-7; D unclear. Germline CDR1 reads MNHNS; CDR2 reads SASEGT. V was cut by 3 bases and J by 1 base, with 7 bases left in between. The CDR3 covers 13 residues. This CDR3 is CASSDNKSYEQYF. The DNA of the CDR3 is TGTGCCAGCAGTGACAATAAGTCCTACGAGCAGTACTTC.

CDR3 loop: CSVEGAPGSDTQYF. DNA for the CDR3: TGCAGCGTTGAGGGAGCCCCCGGGTCAGATACGCAGTATTTT. The chain carries TRBV29-1 and TRBJ2-3, with D perhaps matching TRBD2 (5 bases). In germline, CDR1 is SQVTM, CDR2 ANQGSEA. The CDR3 consists of 14 residues. Trimming stripped 3 bases from V and 4 bases from J, with 14 bases between.

The rearrangement links TRBV5-4 to TRBJ2-7; 12 bases match TRBD1. CDR1 is SGHNT, CDR2 YYREEE, per germline (reference sequence). CDR3 length equals 15 residues. Trimming at V came to 0 bases and at J to 7 bases, leaving 5 bases not matched to a gene. CDR3 region: CASSLVGQGAKEQYF. The DNA of the CDR3 is TGTGCCAGCAGCTTGGTGGGACAGGGGGCGAAGGAGCAGTACTTC. Full variable domain (outside the CDR3, taken from reference TRBV5-4 and TRBJ2-7): ETGVTQSPTHLIKTRGQQVTLRCSSQSGHNTVSWYQQALGQGPQFIFQYYREEENGRGNFPPRFSGLQFPNYSSELNVNALELDDSALYLCASSLVGQGAKEQYFGPGTRLTVT.

This clone has a single count. The V gene is TRBV10-3, the J gene TRBJ2-3; D unclear. This CDR3 has 12 residues. V was trimmed by 4 bases and J by 4 bases, leaving 6 bases between them. Germline CDR1 is ENHRY and CDR2 is SYGVKD. The CDR3: CAISAISDTQYF. The CDR3 coding sequence is TGTGCCATCAGTGCTATTTCAGATACGCAGTATTTT.

This chain joins TRBV27 and TRBJ1-2; D may be TRBD1 (6 bases). Germline V CDR1 and CDR2: MNHEY, SMNVEV (reference sequence). The CDR3 totals 14 residues. V was pared by 4 bases and J by 7 bases, with 16 bases between. The CDR3 DNA follows: TGTGCCAGCAGTTCACAGGGTTCCCTGGGTGGCTACACCTTC. Encoded protein: CASSSQGSLGGYTF.

The V gene is TRBV24-1, the J gene TRBJ2-2; TRBD2 is a possible D gene (5 bases). CDR1 and CDR2 (germline): KGHDR, SFDVKD. This CDR3 region has 13 residues. Trimming shortened V by 4 bases and J by 7 bases, and 9 bases separated the two germline ends. CDR3 loop: CATSEGSVGELFF. The CDR3 nucleotides are TGTGCCACCAGTGAGGGGAGTGTCGGGGAGCTGTTTTTT.

In the case of this clone: Other DNA sequences in this sample translate to the same CDR3. The rearrangement links TRBV2 to TRBJ1-1; D call uncertain. Germline CDR1 SNHLY, CDR2 FYNNEI. V was trimmed by 4 bases and J by 1 base, leaving 7 bases between them. CDR3 length: 13 amino acids. CDR3 sequence (DNA): TGTGCCAGCAGTGCTGGCCGGAACACTGAAGCTTTCTTT. Encoded protein: CASSAGRNTEAFF.

This chain uses TRBV4-1 with TRBJ1-4; D might be TRBD1 (6 bases). V shed 0 bases and J shed 3 bases, with 14 bases lying between them. Germline loops: CDR1 MGHRA, CDR2 YSYEKL. This CDR3 is 17 amino acids long. Written as DNA, the CDR3 is TGCGCCAGCAGCCAAGACTTCGGCAGGGGATCTAATGAAAAACTGTTTTTT. Translated, it gives CASSQDFGRGSNEKLFF.

The chain couples TRBV12-5 to TRBJ1-2; D uncertain. Germline assignment: CDR1 LGHNT and CDR2 FRNRAP. The V gene lost 4 bases and the J gene lost 8 bases, with 14 bases spanning the gap. The CDR3 spans 13 residues. The CDR3 protein is CASGSDRLGGYTF. For the CDR3, the DNA is TGTGCTAGTGGTTCCGACCGCCTCGGAGGCTACACCTTC.

The genes are TRBV7-9 and TRBJ2-3; 7 nucleotides match TRBD2. Germline CDR1 reads SEHNR; CDR2 reads FQNEAQ (reference sequence). J gave up 0 bases and V 7 bases, and 10 bases lay outside the gene matches. There are 16 residues in the CDR3. CDR3 residues: CASNRAVGGSTDTQYF. Written as DNA, the CDR3 is TGTGCCAGCAACCGCGCGGTGGGGGGGAGCACAGATACGCAGTATTTT.

The genes are TRBV6-2 or TRBV6-3 and TRBJ1-1; a possible D gene is TRBD1 (5 bases). The length of the CDR3 is 14 residues. Germline values: CDR1 MNHEY, CDR2 SVGEGT. V lost 4 bases, J lost 1 base, and 10 bases lay in between. CDR3 in amino acids: CASSSTTGNTEAFF. CDR3 nucleotides: TGTGCCAGCAGTTCCACAACAGGGAACACTGAAGCTTTCTTT.

The V and J genes are TRBV9 and TRBJ1-1; tentatively, D is TRBD1 (5 bases). The CDR3 runs 20 residues. V was shortened by 0 bases and J by 3 bases, with 27 bases between the two germline ends. Germline V CDR1 and CDR2: SGDLS, YYNGEE. Written as DNA, the CDR3 is TGTGCCAGCAGCGTAGTTTCGGGGTTGGCAGGGAGGCCTAGAGACACTGAAGCTTTCTTT. This codes for CASSVVSGLAGRPRDTEAFF. The full variable domain, in which reference TRBV9 and TRBJ1-1 provide the parts outside the CDR3, is DSGVTQTPKHLITATGQRVTLRCSPRSGDLSVYWYQQSLDQGLQFLIQYYNGEERAKGNILERFSAQQFPDLHSELNLSSLELGDSALYFCASSVVSGLAGRPRDTEAFFGQGTRLTVV.

V and J are TRBV5-4 and TRBJ2-5; D unresolved. CDR3 length: 14 amino acids. Germline V CDR1 and CDR2: SGHNT, YYREEE (reference sequence). The germline V and J ends were trimmed by 2 bases and 0 bases, with 8 bases remaining between them. DNA for the CDR3: TGTGCCAGCAGCTTCAAGGGAAACCAAGAGACCCAGTACTTC. Protein sequence: CASSFKGNQETQYF. Combining the CDR3 with reference TRBV5-4 and TRBJ2-5 gives the whole variable domain ETGVTQSPTHLIKTRGQQVTLRCSSQSGHNTVSWYQQALGQGPQFIFQYYREEENGRGNFPPRFSGLQFPNYSSELNVNALELDDSALYLCASSFKGNQETQYFGPGTRLLVL.

The chain links TRBV27 to TRBJ2-1; D possibly corresponds to TRBD2 (6 bases). CDR1 and CDR2 (germline): MNHEY, SMNVEV (reference sequence). The length of the CDR3 is 16 residues. V was pared by 5 bases and J by 0 bases, with 14 bases between. DNA for the CDR3: TGTGCCAGCAGTGTAGGCCCGGGGGACTCCTACAATGAGCAGTTCTTC. It specifies CASSVGPGDSYNEQFF.

The chain has TRBV29-1 and TRBJ1-3, with D uncertain. Trimming pared 3 bases from V and 0 bases from J, leaving 9 bases between. This CDR3 is 14 amino acids long. CDR1 and CDR2 from the germline V gene are SQVTM and ANQGSEA. CDR3 sequence reads: CSVDGASSGNTIYF. DNA for the CDR3: TGCAGCGTTGATGGTGCAAGCTCTGGAAACACCATATATTTT.

CDR3: CASSASGREQYF. The DNA of the CDR3 is TGTGCCAGCAGCGCGTCGGGGCGCGAGCAGTACTTC. The J gene is TRBJ2-7, the V gene TRBV11-3; D possibly matches TRBD1 or TRBD2 (5 bases each). The germline V gene has CDR1 SGHNT and CDR2 YENEEA. Trimming shortened V by 5 bases and J by 6 bases, and 11 bases separated the two germline ends. This CDR3 region has 12 residues.

V is TRBV12-3 or TRBV12-4 and J is TRBJ1-2; D not resolved. The V and J ends lost 5 bases and 4 bases respectively, with 11 bases between them. This CDR3 is built from 13 residues. The CDR3 spells CASSAPGSYGYTF. The CDR3 DNA reads as TGTGCCAGCAGTGCACCGGGATCCTATGGCTACACCTTC.

The rearrangement joins TRBV7-2 to TRBJ1-3; no clear D gene. CDR1 and CDR2 (germline): SGHTA, FQGNSA. The CDR3 runs 16 residues. V lost 8 bases to trimming and J lost 0 bases, with 17 bases between them. This CDR3 reads CASGQEVSSSGNTIYF. CDR3 DNA: TGTGCCAGCGGGCAGGAGGTATCGAGCTCTGGAAACACCATATATTTT.

The CDR3 DNA is TGTGCCAGCAGTTCGGAGTTTGAGCAGTTCTTC. Residues: CASSSEFEQFF. The rearrangement uses TRBV28 and TRBJ2-1; no clear D. This CDR3 is 11 amino acids long. Germline assignment: CDR1 MDHEN and CDR2 SYDVKM. V lost 4 bases, J lost 9 bases, and 7 bases lay in between.

The rearrangement joins TRBV6-2 or TRBV6-3 to TRBJ2-3, with D maybe TRBD2 (5 bases). Germline values: CDR1 MNHEY, CDR2 SVGEGT. The ends were cut back, 0 bases at V and 2 bases at J, with 15 bases in the middle. CDR3 length equals 17 residues. This CDR3 is CASSYSIALAFTDTQYF. In DNA form, the CDR3 reads TGTGCCAGCAGTTACTCGATCGCGCTAGCTTTCACAGATACGCAGTATTTT.

This chain uses TRBV28 with TRBJ2-7, with a weak D call TRBD2 (6 bases). This CDR3 comprises 14 residues. Trimming left V 2 bases short and J 6 bases short, with 14 bases between. Germline lookup yields CDR1 MDHEN and CDR2 SYDVKM. CDR3: CASSLTGRRVEQYF. CDR3 sequence (DNA): TGTGCCAGCAGTTTAACTGGGAGGAGGGTCGAGCAGTACTTC.

The chain uses TRBV28 and TRBJ1-2; 8 bases line up with TRBD1. The germline V gene encodes CDR1 MDHEN and CDR2 SYDVKM. CDR3 length: 16 residues. V shed 6 bases and J 4 bases; nucleotides not matched to a gene: 13. This chain's CDR3 is CASSLRQGPSSYGYTF. In nucleotides, the CDR3 is TGTGCCAGCAGCCTACGACAGGGGCCCTCTTCCTATGGCTACACCTTC.

The chain joins TRBV5-1 to TRBJ2-2; TRBD2 matches at 11 bases. Germline CDR1 reads SGHRS; CDR2 reads YFSETQ. The CDR3 has 18 amino acids. Trimming took 0 bases from V and 2 from J; bases not matched to a gene: 6. The CDR3 is CASSLAPSGGINTGELFF. The CDR3 coding sequence is TGCGCCAGCAGCTTGGCGCCTAGCGGGGGGATCAACACCGGGGAGCTGTTTTTT. The full variable domain, rest sourced from reference TRBV5-1 and TRBJ2-2, is KAGVTQTPRYLIKTRGQQVTLSCSPISGHRSVSWYQQTPGQGLQFLFEYFSETQRNKGNFPGRFSGRQFSNSRSEMNVSTLELGDSALYLCASSLAPSGGINTGELFFGEGSRLTVL.